The present T cell receptor beta chain was sequenced within a study of CD8 T cells in ankylosing spondylitis. Study-wide results and limits: Past studies reported some motif variants in reactive arthritis synovial fluid and blood.

With 4 bases clipped from V and 4 bases from J, the junction kept 6 bases outside the gene matches. The CDR3 has 15 residues. Germline V CDR1 and CDR2: SGHTA, FQGTGA. Scientists made TCR beta libraries using quantitative 5'-RACE with molecular barcodes. TCRdb ran MiXCR on the 5' RACE reads and lists one entry per CDR3 protein. This table holds 250,000 to 350,000 distinct CDR3 sequences, 15% to 20% found once. This clonotype was recorded many times. No antigen is known for it. Input material: blood, either unsorted or a sorted T cell fraction (not recorded which). J is TRBJ2-1 and V is TRBV7-3; TRBD2 agrees at 8 bases. The source is a male donor with ankylosing spondylitis or in good health (not recorded which). The CDR3 sequence: CASSSSGGAYNEQFF. CDR3 bases: TGTGCCAGCAGCTCCTCGGGAGGGGCGTACAATGAGCAGTTCTTC.